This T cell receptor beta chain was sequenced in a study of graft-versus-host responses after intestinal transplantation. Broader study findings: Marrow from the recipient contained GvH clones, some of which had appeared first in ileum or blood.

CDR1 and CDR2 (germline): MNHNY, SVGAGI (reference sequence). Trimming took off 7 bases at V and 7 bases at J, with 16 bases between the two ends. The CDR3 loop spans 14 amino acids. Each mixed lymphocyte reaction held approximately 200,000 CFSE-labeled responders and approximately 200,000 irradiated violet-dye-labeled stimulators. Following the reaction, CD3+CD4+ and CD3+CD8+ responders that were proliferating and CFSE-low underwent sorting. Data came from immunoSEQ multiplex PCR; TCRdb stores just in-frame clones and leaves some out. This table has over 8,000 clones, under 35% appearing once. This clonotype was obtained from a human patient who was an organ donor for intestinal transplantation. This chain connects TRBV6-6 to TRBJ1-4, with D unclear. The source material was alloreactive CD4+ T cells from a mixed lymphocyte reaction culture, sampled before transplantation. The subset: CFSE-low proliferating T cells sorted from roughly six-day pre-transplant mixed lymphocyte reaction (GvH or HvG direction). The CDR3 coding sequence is TGTGCCAGCAAGAAAAGGGCACCCTTTGAAAAACTGTTTTTT. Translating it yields CASKKRAPFEKLFF.